The 16 T cell receptor beta chains below were found in one sample sequenced in a study of control samples from healthy donors and cancer patients. Generated by immunoSEQ multiplex PCR, the TCRdb table keeps only in-frame clones and is missing some. Of approximately 69,000 clones detected, roughly 90% appear once; the ten largest clones hold 5% to 7%. Sequenced: PBMCs. The receptors shown here come from a man between 60 and 75 years old with colorectal cancer.

The chain recombines TRBV19 with TRBJ1-5, with D uncertain. This CDR3 region has 14 residues. Trimming pared 8 bases from V and 4 bases from J, leaving 15 bases between. Germline V gene data show CDR1 as LNHDA and CDR2 as SQIVND (reference sequence). Here the CDR3 DNA reads TGTGCCAGTGCGCGGGTTGCGGGTAATCAGCCCCAGCATTTT. It yields the protein CASARVAGNQPQHF.

The chain joins TRBV7-9 to TRBJ1-2, with D possibly TRBD1 on 5 matching bases. CDR3 length equals 14 residues. Germline V gene lookup returns CDR1 SEHNR and CDR2 FQNEAQ (reference sequence). With 5 bases removed from V and 0 bases from J, the gap between germline ends came to 10 bases. This CDR3 reads CASSTTGANYGYTF. CDR3 in DNA: TGTGCCAGCAGCACCACGGGGGCTAACTATGGCTACACCTTC.

The chain is built from TRBV28 and TRBJ2-7; D gene ambiguous. V lost 4 bases, J lost 9 bases, and 13 bases lay in between. This CDR3 contains 12 residues. Per germline, CDR1 MDHEN and CDR2 SYDVKM. The CDR3 sequence: CASSSSSLGQYF. DNA for the CDR3: TGTGCCAGCAGTTCCTCCTCCCTGGGGCAGTACTTC.

V gene TRBV27 combines with J gene TRBJ2-7; TRBD2 matches 10 bases. CDR3 length: 15 amino acids. The germline V gene encodes CDR1 MNHEY and CDR2 SMNVEV (reference sequence). Unmatched junction bases numbered 4, after V lost 2 bases and J lost 3 bases. CDR3: CASSLSGGALYEQYF. CDR3 coding DNA: TGTGCCAGCAGTTTAAGCGGGGGGGCCCTCTACGAGCAGTACTTC.

The DNA for the CDR3 is TGTGCCAGCAGCTTAGCCATCCCGGGGTTCGATTCACCCCTCCACTTT. Its protein is CASSLAIPGFDSPLHF. This rearrangement joins TRBV5-4 to TRBJ1-6; D call uncertain. The CDR3 is made up of 16 amino acids. V lost 2 bases and J 8 bases, leaving 17 bases between the germline ends. Germline assignment: CDR1 SGHNT and CDR2 YYREEE (reference sequence).

This sequence joins TRBV3-1 (or the pseudogene TRBV3-2) and TRBJ1-6, with D uncertain. CDR3 size: 19 residues. The ends were cut back, 4 bases at V and 4 bases at J, with 23 bases in the middle. Germline V CDR1 and CDR2: LGHDT, YNNKEL (reference sequence). The CDR3 sequence: CASSPGPGRPLPYNSPLHF. In DNA form, the CDR3 reads TGTGCCAGCAGCCCCGGCCCGGGCAGGCCACTACCTTATAATTCACCCCTCCACTTT.

V and J are TRBV19 and TRBJ2-1, with D perhaps matching TRBD2 (5 bases). Germline CDR1 LNHDA, CDR2 SQIVND (reference sequence). The V end lost 1 base, the J end lost 7 bases, and 11 bases lay between the germline ends. The length of the CDR3 is 14 residues. The CDR3: CASSIVLALNEQFF. As DNA, the CDR3 is TGTGCCAGTAGTATAGTCCTAGCACTGAATGAGCAGTTCTTC.

The J gene is TRBJ2-7, the V gene TRBV11-2; D is uncertain. Trimming stripped 5 bases from V and 6 bases from J, with 17 bases between. From germline, CDR1 is SGHAT and CDR2 FQNNGV. The CDR3 extends over 14 amino acids. In nucleotides, the CDR3 is TGTGCCAGCAGCCCTGGGTTGCTTGGGGTCGAGCAGTACTTC. Translating it yields CASSPGLLGVEQYF.

This clone was found once. The chain carries TRBV2 and TRBJ2-7; 10 positions agree with TRBD1. V shed 4 bases, J shed 2 bases, and the junction held 2 bases outside the gene matches. Germline CDR1 and CDR2: SNHLY and FYNNEI. The CDR3 is made up of 14 amino acids. CDR3 bases: TGTGCCAGCAGTGTCGGGACAGGGGCCTACGAGCAGTACTTC. Protein sequence: CASSVGTGAYEQYF.

The chain links TRBV15 to TRBJ1-4, with 8 bases identical to TRBD1. The ends lost 5 bases at V and 4 bases at J; junction bases unmatched: 3. This CDR3 contains 14 residues. Germline CDR1 LNHNV, CDR2 YYDKDF (reference sequence). Written as DNA, the CDR3 is TGTGCCACCAGCGGGACAGGATATAATGAAAAACTGTTTTTT. Translating gives CATSGTGYNEKLFF.

The chain has TRBV19 and TRBJ1-6, with 10 nucleotides matching TRBD1. The V and J ends lost 6 bases and 9 bases, in that order; junction bases with no gene match: 11. The CDR3 has 16 residues. The V gene's germline CDR1 is LNHDA and CDR2 SQIVND (reference sequence). DNA for the CDR3: TGTGCCAGTAGGACCGGGACAGGGGTCCTCGGTTCACCCCTCCACTTT. As protein: CASRTGTGVLGSPLHF. The whole variable domain, remainder taken from reference TRBV19 and TRBJ1-6, is DGGITQSPKYLFRKEGQNVTLSCEQNLNHDAMYWYRQDPGQGLRLIYYSQIVNDFQKGDIAEGYSVSREKKESFPLTVTSAQKNPTAFYLCASRTGTGVLGSPLHFGNGTRLTVT.

This clone has only a few counts. The chain uses TRBV25-1 and TRBJ1-5; 7 bases are a match to TRBD1. The germline CDR1 and CDR2 sequences are MGHDK and SYGVNS. V was clipped by 8 bases and J by 2 bases; unmatched bases: 3. This CDR3 spans 13 amino acids. This CDR3 reads CASQGGGNQPQHF. The CDR3 DNA reads TGTGCCAGCCAGGGGGGTGGCAATCAGCCCCAGCATTTT.

J is TRBJ1-2 and V is TRBV18; possible D gene TRBD1, 5 bases. Germline CDR1 is KGHSH and CDR2 is LQKENI. The CDR3 has 13 residues. The V and J ends lost 3 bases and 7 bases respectively, with 12 bases between them. The CDR3 region has the DNA TGTGCCAGCTCACCGGGACCCCAGGGTGGCTACACCTTC. Translation: CASSPGPQGGYTF.

The rearrangement links TRBV19 to TRBJ1-2, with 8 nucleotides matching TRBD1. CDR3 size: 14 residues. V lost 5 bases to trimming and J lost 7 bases; unmatched junction nucleotides: 9. Germline V gene data show CDR1 as LNHDA and CDR2 as SQIVND (reference sequence). CDR3 sequence (DNA): TGTGCCAGTAGTCCCGACAGGGGTTATTTTGGCTACACCTTC. Protein product: CASSPDRGYFGYTF.

This chain links TRBV18 with TRBJ1-2; D uncertain. V shed 2 bases and J shed 2 bases, with 6 bases lying between them. Germline CDR1 KGHSH, CDR2 LQKENI. CDR3 length: 13 residues. DNA of the CDR3: TGTGCCAGCTCACCAGAGACGAACTATGGCTACACCTTC. This encodes CASSPETNYGYTF.

This chain links TRBV5-6 with TRBJ2-2; no definite D call. Germline lookup yields CDR1 SGHDT and CDR2 YYEEEE. This CDR3 contains 15 residues. V gave up 4 bases and J gave up 3 bases, with 13 bases separating them. The CDR3 spells CASSPGPRDTGELFF. CDR3 nucleotide sequence: TGTGCCAGCAGCCCCGGGCCAAGGGACACCGGGGAGCTGTTTTTT.